One sample yielded the 15 T cell receptor beta chains listed below, sequenced in a study of T cell repertoires in cytomegalovirus infection. TCRdb re-called the reads with MiXCR, one entry per CDR3 protein. The sample has 310,000 or so distinct CDR3 sequences; roughly a sixth are singletons. Input material: PBMCs. Receptors originate from a human donor in good health (CMV status not recorded). Some clones in this sample may be carry-over from other donors' samples.

The table lists this clonotype with many counts. CDR3: CASSLAVTGIFYGYTF. As DNA, the CDR3 is TGTGCCAGCAGCTTAGCGGTGACAGGGATCTTCTATGGCTACACCTTC. This sequence joins TRBV7-2 and TRBJ1-2, with 7 bases lining up with TRBD1. The CDR3 is made up of 16 amino acids. Trimming at V came to 0 bases and at J to 4 bases, leaving 8 bases not matched to a gene. Germline V gene data show CDR1 as SGHTA and CDR2 as FQGNSA. The full variable domain, with the rest looked up from reference TRBV7-2 and TRBJ1-2, is GAGVSQSPSNKVTEKGKDVELRCDPISGHTALYWYRQSLGQGLEFLIYFQGNSAPDKSGLPSDRFSAERTGGSVSTLTIQRTQQEDSAVYLCASSLAVTGIFYGYTFGSGTRLTVV.

In its sample, this clonotype was seen a few times. V and J are TRBV5-4 and TRBJ1-5, with a tentative D call TRBD1 (6 bases). Deletions cut 4 bases from V and 9 bases from J, with 14 bases between. Germline CDR1 is SGHNT and CDR2 is YYREEE (reference sequence). CDR3 length: 13 residues. The DNA for the CDR3 is TGTGCCAGCAGCGCGGACAGCGATGGGCCCCAGCATTTT. Translation gives CASSADSDGPQHF.

This clonotype has a count of ten or more. The chain is built from TRBV7-8 and TRBJ1-5; D remains ambiguous. The V gene's germline CDR1 is SGHVS and CDR2 FQNEAQ. The CDR3 is made up of 13 amino acids. V shed 1 base and J shed 5 bases, with 6 bases lying between them. The CDR3 is CASSLERDQPQHF. The CDR3 DNA sequence: TGTGCCAGCAGCTTAGAGCGGGATCAGCCCCAGCATTTT.

This chain joins TRBV6-5 and TRBJ2-1; a possible D gene is TRBD2 (6 bases). This CDR3 spans 13 amino acids. Germline values: CDR1 MNHEY, CDR2 SVGAGI. V dropped 4 bases and J dropped 9 bases, with 13 bases sitting between them. CDR3: CASSSGGFAEQFF. Written as DNA, the CDR3 is TGTGCCAGCAGTTCCGGAGGGTTTGCTGAGCAGTTCTTC.

The DNA for the CDR3 is TGTGCCAGCAGCTCAGGACTAGCGGGGGACTATGAGGAGCAGTACTTC. Translating gives CASSSGLAGDYEEQYF. The chain joins TRBV7-9 to TRBJ2-7, with 13 bases fitting TRBD2. The CDR3 contains 16 residues. The germline gives CDR1 SEHNR, CDR2 FQNEAQ (reference sequence). The J segment lost 7 bases and the V segment lost 4 bases, leaving 10 bases of the junction unmatched.

The DNA for the CDR3 is TGTGCCAGCAGCTTCGATTACACAGATACGCAGTATTTT. This translates into CASSFDYTDTQYF. V and J are TRBV7-9 and TRBJ2-3, with D unresolved. Germline V CDR1 and CDR2: SEHNR, FQNEAQ (reference sequence). V shed 3 bases and J shed 2 bases, with 6 bases lying between them. The CDR3 sequence is 13 residues long.

The V and J genes are TRBV12-3 or TRBV12-4 and TRBJ2-7; tentatively, D is TRBD1 (5 bases). Trimming cost V 3 bases and J 2 bases, with 14 bases left between them. The CDR3 has 15 residues. CDR3 sequence: CASSFGAEHPYEQYF. The DNA of the CDR3 is TGTGCCAGCAGTTTTGGGGCAGAACACCCCTACGAGCAGTACTTC.

This clonotype was seen a handful of times. The V gene is TRBV28, the J gene TRBJ2-2; the D call may be TRBD1 or TRBD2 (5 bases each). This CDR3 is built from 15 residues. Germline CDR1 reads MDHEN; CDR2 reads SYDVKM. With 2 bases removed from V and 2 bases from J, the gap between germline ends came to 9 bases. Here the CDR3 reads CASSLPGTNTGELFF. As DNA, the CDR3 is TGTGCCAGCAGTTTACCCGGGACCAACACCGGGGAGCTGTTTTTT.

The chain links TRBV6-5 to TRBJ1-1, with no clear D. There are 14 residues in the CDR3. Trimming left V 0 bases short and J 5 bases short, with 10 bases between. Germline CDR1 MNHEY, CDR2 SVGAGI. The chain's CDR3 is CASSYSPGQTEAFF. In nucleotides, the CDR3 is TGTGCCAGCAGTTACTCGCCGGGCCAGACTGAAGCTTTCTTT.

This clonotype was detected many times. The chain links TRBV7-2 to TRBJ2-7; the match to TRBD1 covers 8 bases. CDR1 SGHTA and CDR2 FQGNSA come from the germline V gene. The CDR3 loop spans 15 amino acids. V gave up 5 bases and J gave up 4 bases; unmatched junction bases: 10. CDR3 DNA sequence: TGTGCCAGCAGCCAGGGGGCAGCCCCTTATTACGAGCAGTACTTC. Translated: CASSQGAAPYYEQYF.

This clonotype was counted between two and nine times. This chain connects TRBV5-1 to TRBJ2-1; 7 nucleotides align to TRBD1. The CDR3 consists of 16 residues. CDR1 SGHRS and CDR2 YFSETQ come from the germline V gene. The junction had 9 bases not matched to a gene; V was cut back by 4 bases and J by 2 bases. The DNA of the CDR3 is TGCGCCAGCAGCGAGGGGACAGACTCTACCTACAATGAGCAGTTCTTC. This translates into CASSEGTDSTYNEQFF.

This clonotype was observed a few times. This chain links TRBV28 with TRBJ1-2; maybe TRBD1 (5 bases). Germline V gene data show CDR1 as MDHEN and CDR2 as SYDVKM. The CDR3 runs 13 residues. Trimming stripped 6 bases from V and 6 bases from J, with 14 bases between. This CDR3 reads CASSRRTLDGYTF. In DNA, the CDR3 is TGTGCCAGCAGCCGCCGGACATTGGATGGCTACACCTTC.

In the case of this clonotype: Given the absence of the conserved phenylalanine or tryptophan at the CDR3 end, a read error is likely. The V call is TRBV20-1, the J call TRBJ2-3, with 7 bases lining up with TRBD2. The CDR3 totals 14 residues. Per the germline V gene, CDR1 is DFQATT and CDR2 is SNEGSKA (reference sequence). Trimming took 3 bases from V and 2 from J; bases not matched to a gene: 5. CDR3 loop: CSARVSGDTDTQYL. The CDR3 DNA reads TGCAGTGCTAGGGTCAGCGGGGACACAGATACGCAGTATCTT.

This clonotype was found many times. This chain connects TRBV12-3 or TRBV12-4 to TRBJ2-5; D perhaps matches TRBD1 (6 bases). V was shortened by 3 bases and J by 2 bases, with 7 bases between the two germline ends. CDR3 length equals 13 residues. Here the CDR3 reads CASSFQGQETQYF. The CDR3, as DNA: TGTGCCAGCAGTTTTCAGGGGCAAGAGACCCAGTACTTC.

This clonotype came up many times. The genes are TRBV7-2 and TRBJ2-5; perhaps TRBD1 as D (6 bases). Germline values: CDR1 SGHTA, CDR2 FQGNSA. CDR3 length: 15 amino acids. Trimming cost V 7 bases and J 3 bases, with 18 bases left between them. Written as DNA, the CDR3 is TGTGCCAGCACCTCGATGTCGACAGGAAAAGAGACCCAGTACTTC. This translates into CASTSMSTGKETQYF.